This is a list of T cell receptor beta chains from one sample in a study of CD8 T cells in Susac syndrome. TCRdb fed the immunoSEQ multiplex PCR reads into MiXCR, producing one record per CDR3 protein. The sample lists roughly 200,000 distinct CDR3 sequences, about 95% occurring once. The sample comprised CD4+ T cells from PBMCs. Source of these receptors: a human donor in good health. Both conserved end residues are part of each CDR3. A D gene is named only where the DNA matches it firmly. The size field is filled for only some rows; it gives once, few, many or a size class.

>TRBV27|16|-|TRBJ2-2|TRBD1
CASSGTRDRDTGELFF
TGTGCCAGCAGTGGGACCCGGGACAGGGACACCGGGGAGCTGTTTTTT
>TRBV9|15|-|TRBJ2-7|-
CASGGDSPTSYEQYF
TGTGCCAGCGGGGGGGACAGTCCAACCTCCTACGAGCAGTACTTC
>TRBV25-1|17|-|TRBJ2-3|TRBD2
CASSERQGLAGLDTQYF
TGTGCCAGCAGTGAAAGACAAGGACTAGCGGGGCTAGATACGCAGTATTTT
>TRBV15|14|-|TRBJ1-1|TRBD1
CATSGTQGTTEAFF
TGTGCCACCAGCGGTACACAGGGGACGACTGAAGCTTTCTTT
>TRBV27|14|-|TRBJ2-7|TRBD1
CASRRPGQYYEQYF
TGTGCCAGCAGGCGTCCGGGACAGTACTACGAGCAGTACTTC
>TRBV3-1|18|once|TRBJ2-1|-
CASSRQPVTSLAYNEQFF
TGTGCCAGCAGCCGTCAACCCGTTACTAGCCTAGCCTACAATGAGCAGTTCTTC
>TRBV7-9|15|-|TRBJ2-7|TRBD1
CASSLTGTGAGEQYF
TGTGCCAGCAGCTTAACCGGGACAGGGGCGGGCGAGCAGTACTTC
>TRBV18|15|-|TRBJ1-1|-
CASDRGLLGNTEAFF
TGTGCCAGCGACCGGGGACTCTTGGGGAACACTGAAGCTTTCTTT
>TRBV3-1|17|-|TRBJ2-2|-
CASSRVRDLANTGELFF
TGTGCCAGCAGCCGGGTGCGGGACTTGGCGAACACCGGGGAGCTGTTTTTT
>TRBV20-1|14|-|TRBJ2-1|-
CSARGLHSYNEQFF
TGCAGTGCTAGAGGACTACACTCCTACAATGAGCAGTTCTTC
>TRBV6-6|13|-|TRBJ2-1|-
CATQGQGYNEQFF
TGTGCCACTCAGGGTCAGGGCTACAATGAGCAGTTCTTC
>TRBV29-1|14|-|TRBJ2-7|TRBD1
CSDPPGQGAYEQYF
TGCAGCGATCCCCCGGGACAGGGGGCTTACGAGCAGTACTTC
>TRBV4-3|14|-|TRBJ2-3|-
CASSQDTAPGTQYF
TGCGCCAGCAGCCAAGATACGGCCCCCGGAACGCAGTATTTT
>TRBV6-6|12|-|TRBJ1-5|-
CASSYRGEPQHF
TGTGCCAGCAGTTACCGGGGGGAGCCCCAGCATTTT
>TRBV2|16|-|TRBJ2-3|TRBD2
CASSVNSGRASDTQYF
TGTGCCAGCAGCGTAAATAGCGGGAGGGCCTCAGATACGCAGTATTTT
>TRBV9|16|-|TRBJ2-2|-
CASSVVGGPNTGELFF
TGTGCCAGCAGCGTAGTAGGCGGACCGAACACCGGGGAGCTGTTTTTT
>TRBV4-3|16|-|TRBJ2-7|TRBD2
CASSHTGTSETYEQYF
TGCGCCAGCAGCCACACCGGGACTAGCGAGACCTACGAGCAGTACTTC
>TRBV30|14|-|TRBJ1-1|TRBD1
CAWSVPGGIEEAFF
TGTGCCTGGAGTGTACCAGGGGGGATTGAAGAAGCTTTCTTT
>TRBV29-1|10|-|TRBJ2-1|-
CSAQYNEQFF
TGCAGCGCGCAATACAATGAGCAGTTCTTC
>TRBV3-1|12|once|TRBJ2-5|-
CASSNTRRTQYF
TGTGCCAGCAGCAACACTAGACGGACCCAGTACTTC
>TRBV20-1|14|-|TRBJ1-4|-
CSARVGGFNEKLFF
TGCAGTGCTAGAGTGGGGGGATTTAATGAAAAACTGTTTTTT
>TRBV27|15|-|TRBJ2-7|-
CASSPRGQFTYEQYF
TGTGCCAGCAGTCCCAGAGGACAGTTCACCTACGAGCAGTACTTC
>TRBV29-1|13|-|TRBJ2-5|TRBD2
CSVGVAGQETQYF
TGCAGCGTTGGCGTAGCGGGTCAAGAGACCCAGTACTTC
>TRBV7-7|18|-|TRBJ2-1|TRBD2
CASSLGLGLAGVVGEQFF
TGTGCCAGCAGCTTAGGCCTGGGGCTAGCGGGAGTCGTTGGTGAGCAGTTCTTC
>TRBV28|13|-|TRBJ2-7|TRBD2
CAGRTSGTYEQYF
TGTGCCGGGCGGACTAGCGGGACCTACGAGCAGTACTTC
>TRBV29-1|13|-|TRBJ2-1|TRBD2
CSATSGSGYEQFF
TGCAGCGCGACTAGCGGGAGTGGGTATGAGCAGTTCTTC
>TRBV6-5|14|-|TRBJ2-5|-
CASSDRGGEETQYF
TGTGCCAGCAGTGACCGAGGAGGGGAAGAGACCCAGTACTTC
>TRBV14|16|-|TRBJ2-1|TRBD1
CASSAMGQGLDNEQFF
TGTGCCAGCAGCGCCATGGGACAGGGCCTTGACAATGAGCAGTTCTTC
>TRBV5-1|14|-|TRBJ1-1|TRBD1
CASSLPGGQTEAFF
TGCGCCAGCAGCTTGCCAGGGGGACAGACTGAAGCTTTCTTT
>TRBV7-2|14|-|TRBJ1-2|TRBD1
CASTPRGQTYGYTF
TGTGCCAGCACCCCGAGGGGACAGACTTATGGCTACACCTTC
>TRBV20-1|13|-|TRBJ2-1|TRBD2
CSETGTSANEQFF
TGCAGCGAGACCGGGACTAGCGCGAATGAGCAGTTCTTC
>TRBV20-1|14|-|TRBJ1-5|-
CSARVGYGNQPQHF
TGCAGTGCTAGAGTCGGCTATGGCAATCAGCCCCAGCATTTT
>TRBV20-1|14|-|TRBJ2-1|TRBD2
CSATLTSGRHEQFF
TGCAGTGCTACCTTGACTAGCGGGAGACATGAGCAGTTCTTC
>TRBV30|15|-|TRBJ2-7|-
CAWTSGTDSSYEQYF
TGTGCCTGGACGTCCGGGACCGATAGCTCCTACGAGCAGTACTTC
>TRBV4-3|16|-|TRBJ2-1|-
CASSQENAVTYNEQFF
TGCGCCAGCAGCCAAGAGAACGCAGTAACTTACAATGAGCAGTTCTTC
>TRBV30|12|once|TRBJ2-1|-
CAWKVSSNEQFF
TGTGCCTGGAAGGTCTCTTCCAATGAGCAGTTCTTC
>TRBV29-1|13|once|TRBJ2-1|TRBD1
CSVLPGQYNEQFF
TGCAGCGTCTTACCGGGACAGTACAATGAGCAGTTCTTC
>TRBV3-1|14|-|TRBJ1-4|-
CASSQRATTEKLFF
TGTGCCAGCAGCCAACGGGCCACGACGGAAAAACTGTTTTTT
>TRBV6-2/TRBV6-3|15|-|TRBJ2-1|-
CASSVGQSSYNEQFF
TGTGCCAGCAGTGTAGGACAGAGCTCCTACAATGAGCAGTTCTTC